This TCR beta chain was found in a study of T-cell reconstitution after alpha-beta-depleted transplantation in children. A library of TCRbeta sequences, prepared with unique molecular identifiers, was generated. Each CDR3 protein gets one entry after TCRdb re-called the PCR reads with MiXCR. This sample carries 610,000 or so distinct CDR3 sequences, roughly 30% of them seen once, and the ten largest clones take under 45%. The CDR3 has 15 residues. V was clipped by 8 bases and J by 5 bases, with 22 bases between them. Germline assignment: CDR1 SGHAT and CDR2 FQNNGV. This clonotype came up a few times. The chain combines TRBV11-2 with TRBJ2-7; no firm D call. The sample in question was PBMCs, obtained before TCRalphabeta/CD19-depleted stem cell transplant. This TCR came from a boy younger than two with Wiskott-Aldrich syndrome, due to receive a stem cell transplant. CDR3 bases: TGTGCCAGCGCACCCAGTAGCCCGTCCGTCCACGAGCAGTACTTC. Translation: CASAPSSPSVHEQYF.